The 26 T cell receptor beta chains below come from one sample, sequenced in a study of OX40 agonist ivuxolimab in advanced cancers. Receptors were amplified or captured by the immunoSEQ multiplex PCR assay. The clones in this table, taken by TCRdb from immuneACCESS, are in-frame only. Not every clone is retained; where verified, under half of the shortfall comes from an unresolved V gene, and the cause of the rest is unknown. The sample table contains about 78,000 clones; only one count was recorded for about 91% of them. 2.5% to 3.5% of the sample is taken by the ten largest. Sample: CD4+ or CD8+ T cells sorted from blood, taken in a trial of the OX40 agonist ivuxolimab. All receptors come from an adult with an advanced solid tumor such as melanoma, head and neck, liver or kidney cancer.

This clone was counted once. The chain joins TRBV5-6 to TRBJ1-1; 9 bases line up with TRBD1. CDR1 is SGHDT, CDR2 YYEEEE, per germline. V lost 1 base to trimming and J lost 5 bases; unmatched junction nucleotides: 6. This CDR3 has 15 amino acids. Here the CDR3 DNA reads TGTGCCAGCAGCTTGCCCGGGACAGGGCATACTGAAGCTTTCTTT. Translation gives CASSLPGTGHTEAFF.

V usage is TRBV6-1 and J usage is TRBJ2-5; D is undetermined. The CDR3 loop spans 12 amino acids. Per germline, CDR1 MNHNS and CDR2 SASEGT. V lost 1 base, J lost 9 bases, and 9 bases lay in between. The CDR3 loop is CASSEGTLAQYF. CDR3 DNA: TGTGCCAGCAGTGAAGGTACCTTGGCCCAGTACTTC.

CDR3 residues: CAWTGVRGLGYTF. The CDR3 coding sequence is TGTGCCTGGACGGGGGTCAGGGGGCTTGGCTACACCTTC. The J gene is TRBJ1-2, the V gene TRBV30; TRBD1 matches 8 bases. CDR1 and CDR2 from the germline V gene are GTSNPN and SVGIG (reference sequence). V lost 4 bases to trimming and J lost 7 bases; unmatched junction nucleotides: 8. The CDR3 has 13 residues.

This chain connects TRBV6-1 to TRBJ1-1; 9 bases are a match to TRBD1. Looked up from germline, CDR1 is MNHNS and CDR2 is SASEGT. J lost 5 bases, V lost 4 bases, and 5 bases had no gene match. The CDR3 is 14 residues long. CDR3 sequence reads: CASSVRDRATEAFF. For the CDR3, the DNA is TGTGCCAGCAGTGTCCGGGACAGGGCTACTGAAGCTTTCTTT.

The chain is built from TRBV10-3 and TRBJ2-7; D gene ambiguous. CDR1 is ENHRY and CDR2 is SYGVKD in the germline V gene. The CDR3 has 12 amino acids. Trimming removed 4 bases from V and 5 bases from J, with 9 bases in between. CDR3 sequence (DNA): TGTGCCATCAGTGCGTCGAGAGACGAGCAGTACTTC. Protein: CAISASRDEQYF.

The V call is TRBV6-1, the J call TRBJ1-1, with TRBD1 matching 11 bases. V shed 4 bases, J shed 10 bases, and the junction held 11 bases outside the gene matches. From germline, CDR1 is MNHNS and CDR2 SASEGT. The CDR3 has 15 residues. The CDR3 DNA reads TGTGCCAGCAGTGCATTCCCCGGGACAGGGGGGTCAGCTTTCTTT. Encoded protein: CASSAFPGTGGSAFF.

This clone turned up a few times. V usage is TRBV18 and J usage is TRBJ1-2, with a tentative D call TRBD1 (5 bases). V was shortened by 6 bases and J by 2 bases, with 16 bases between the two germline ends. Germline V gene data show CDR1 as KGHSH and CDR2 as LQKENI. The CDR3 is 15 amino acids. CDR3 sequence reads: CASSPESTANYGYTF. The DNA of the CDR3 is TGTGCCAGCTCTCCCGAATCGACAGCGAACTATGGCTACACCTTC.

V usage is TRBV28 and J usage is TRBJ2-1, with D unresolved. This CDR3 region has 18 residues. The germline V gene encodes CDR1 MDHEN and CDR2 SYDVKM. V was clipped by 0 bases and J by 5 bases, with 20 bases between them. The CDR3 DNA is TGTGCCAGCAGTTTATGGGTTAGTATTGGGCAGTTGGACAATGAGCAGTTCTTC. It specifies CASSLWVSIGQLDNEQFF.

This chain uses TRBV6-5 with TRBJ2-1; TRBD2 matches at 9 bases. Germline values: CDR1 MNHEY, CDR2 SVGAGI. The CDR3 sequence is 13 residues long. V was clipped by 6 bases and J by 6 bases; unmatched bases: 3. CDR3: CASRWTSANEQFF. The CDR3 nucleotides are TGTGCCAGCAGATGGACTAGCGCCAATGAGCAGTTCTTC.

This chain uses TRBV5-1 with TRBJ2-5, with 9 bases matching TRBD1. Germline V gene data show CDR1 as SGHRS and CDR2 as YFSETQ. J gave up 5 bases and V 4 bases, and 9 bases lay outside the gene matches. This CDR3 comprises 15 residues. CDR3 protein: CASSVGQGHGETQYF. Written as DNA, the CDR3 is TGCGCCAGCAGCGTAGGACAGGGGCATGGTGAGACCCAGTACTTC.

The chain carries TRBV5-1 and TRBJ2-7; D may be TRBD1 (5 bases). CDR3 size: 13 residues. V was cut by 4 bases and J by 3 bases, with 11 bases left in between. Germline lookup yields CDR1 SGHRS and CDR2 YFSETQ. This CDR3 reads CASSPRQNYEQYF. CDR3 DNA sequence: TGCGCCAGCAGCCCGAGACAGAACTACGAGCAGTACTTC.

CDR3: CASTRQSNTEAFF. CDR3 nucleotides: TGTGCCAGCACTAGACAGTCGAACACTGAAGCTTTCTTT. The V and J genes are TRBV2 and TRBJ1-1, with D tentatively TRBD1 (5 bases). Germline V gene data show CDR1 as SNHLY and CDR2 as FYNNEI. Trimming shortened V by 7 bases and J by 1 base, and 10 bases separated the two germline ends. The CDR3 has 13 residues.

The table lists this clone with a count of one. The CDR3 sequence is CASSRIGGEQYF. The CDR3 region has the DNA TGTGCCAGCAGCAGGATCGGGGGCGAGCAGTACTTC. The V and J genes are TRBV11-2 and TRBJ2-7, with D possibly TRBD2 on 6 matching bases. CDR1 and CDR2 from the germline V gene are SGHAT and FQNNGV. The CDR3 runs to 12 residues. The V end was cut by 5 bases, the J end by 6 bases, with 11 bases between.

This chain links TRBV7-9 with TRBJ2-1, with D possibly being TRBD2 (7 bases). V dropped 5 bases and J dropped 1 base, with 15 bases sitting between them. In germline, CDR1 is SEHNR, CDR2 FQNEAQ (reference sequence). There are 16 residues in the CDR3. The CDR3 DNA follows: TGTGCCAGCAGCCCAAGGGGGGGCATTTCCTACAATGAGCAGTTCTTC. It encodes CASSPRGGISYNEQFF.

The chain combines TRBV27 with TRBJ2-3; TRBD2 agrees at 7 bases. CDR1 MNHEY and CDR2 SMNVEV come from the germline V gene (reference sequence). V shed 6 bases and J 1 base; nucleotides not matched to a gene: 4. The CDR3 sequence is 14 residues long. The CDR3 DNA is TGTGCCAGCAGCCTAGCGGTGGGCACAGATACGCAGTATTTT. It translates to CASSLAVGTDTQYF.

V usage is TRBV29-1 and J usage is TRBJ2-1, with TRBD2 matching over 12 bases. Germline assignment: CDR1 SQVTM and CDR2 ANQGSEA. V shed 8 bases, J shed 4 bases, and the junction held 12 bases outside the gene matches. The CDR3 spans 16 residues. CDR3 sequence reads: CSTYSGTSGPYNEQFF. The CDR3 coding sequence is TGCAGCACTTATTCCGGGACTAGCGGGCCATACAATGAGCAGTTCTTC.

The J gene is TRBJ2-3, the V gene TRBV15, with no clear D. Deletions cut 2 bases from V and 5 bases from J, with 8 bases between. The CDR3 length is 13 residues. CDR1 is LNHNV, CDR2 YYDKDF, per germline (reference sequence). The CDR3 nucleotides are TGTGCCACCAGCAGATCTAGTCAAGATACGCAGTATTTT. As protein: CATSRSSQDTQYF.

V is TRBV19 and J is TRBJ2-7; the D gene is possibly TRBD1 (6 bases). The germline V gene encodes CDR1 LNHDA and CDR2 SQIVND (reference sequence). This CDR3 contains 13 residues. Trimming left V 8 bases short and J 3 bases short, with 14 bases between. The CDR3 is CASSTRDNYEQYF. Written as DNA, the CDR3 is TGTGCCAGTTCCACCCGGGACAACTACGAGCAGTACTTC.

This chain uses TRBV30 with TRBJ2-1; a weak D match, TRBD2 (6 bases). The CDR3 loop spans 14 amino acids. Germline V CDR1 and CDR2: GTSNPN, SVGIG (reference sequence). V gave up 3 bases and J gave up 6 bases, with 15 bases separating them. The CDR3 loop is CAWSLGGTVNEQFF. CDR3 bases: TGTGCCTGGAGCTTGGGGGGTACGGTCAATGAGCAGTTCTTC. The whole variable domain, filled in from reference TRBV30 and TRBJ2-1, reads SQTIHQWPATLVQPVGSPLSLECTVEGTSNPNLYWYRQAAGRGLQLLFYSVGIGQISSEVPQNLSASRPQDRQFILSSKKLLLSDSGFYLCAWSLGGTVNEQFFGPGTRLTVL.

The gene calls are TRBV2 and TRBJ2-6; D remains unclear. Germline V gene data show CDR1 as SNHLY and CDR2 as FYNNEI. Trimming stripped 3 bases from V and 1 base from J, with 13 bases between. The CDR3 loop spans 17 amino acids. The CDR3 DNA reads TGTGCCAGCAGTGAGTTCTTGGGCGGTTCTGGGGCCAACGTCCTGACTTTC. Its translation: CASSEFLGGSGANVLTF.

This chain connects TRBV18 to TRBJ2-1, with TRBD2 matching 12 bases. Germline V lookup: CDR1 KGHSH, CDR2 LQKENI. This CDR3 has 16 amino acids. V lost 3 bases, J lost 6 bases, and 6 bases stayed unmatched. The CDR3 nucleotides read TGTGCCAGCTCACCTTTAACTAGCGGGGGGATCAATGAGCAGTTCTTC. Encoded protein: CASSPLTSGGINEQFF.

This chain uses TRBV5-6 with TRBJ1-1; D is unclear. Trimming shortened V by 0 bases and J by 1 base, and 7 bases separated the two germline ends. The CDR3 spans 14 residues. CDR1 SGHDT and CDR2 YYEEEE come from the germline V gene. The chain's CDR3 is CASSLVLGNTEAFF. CDR3 nucleotide sequence: TGTGCCAGCAGCTTGGTCTTGGGGAACACTGAAGCTTTCTTT.

The CDR3 region has the DNA TGTGCCAGTAGACCGCGAGGAGGGGGCGTCGGGTCACCCCTCCACTTT. Translation: CASRPRGGGVGSPLHF. The gene calls are TRBV19 and TRBJ1-6, with 7 bases lining up with TRBD1. V trimming: 6 bases; J trimming: 10 bases; junction bases outside the gene matches: 15. CDR1 LNHDA and CDR2 SQIVND come from the germline V gene (reference sequence). The CDR3 has 16 amino acids.

V usage is TRBV7-9 and J usage is TRBJ2-3; 7 bases agree with TRBD2. The CDR3 runs to 13 residues. Germline V gene lookup returns CDR1 SEHNR and CDR2 FQNEAQ (reference sequence). Germline trimming cut 5 bases from V and 9 bases from J; bases unmatched to any gene: 8. In DNA form, the CDR3 reads TGTGCCAGCAGCGCTAGCGGTGCTGTCACGCAGTATTTT. This sequence encodes CASSASGAVTQYF.

The chain links TRBV5-1 to TRBJ2-7, with D unresolved. The CDR3 covers 13 residues. V gave up 5 bases and J gave up 2 bases, with 11 bases separating them. Germline-derived CDR1 and CDR2 are SGHRS and YFSETQ. CDR3 protein: CASRQGSTYEQYF. The CDR3 DNA reads TGCGCCAGCAGGCAAGGGTCAACCTACGAGCAGTACTTC.

The chain recombines TRBV5-8 with TRBJ1-1; D is unclear. V shed 5 bases and J shed 8 bases, with 16 bases lying between them. CDR1 SGHTS and CDR2 YDEGEE come from the germline V gene. The CDR3 consists of 13 residues. The CDR3 nucleotides are TGTGCCAGCAGACCCTACACGGGTCCCGAAGCTTTCTTT. As protein: CASRPYTGPEAFF.